The 5 T cell receptor beta chains in this list originate from one sample, sequenced in a study of cytomegalovirus exposure and HLA in healthy donors. Clones were read by immunoSEQ multiplex PCR, and TCRdb kept only the in-frame ones, dropping some. The sample lists 70,000 to 80,000 clones, approximately 94% occurring once. The sample was PBMCs. These receptors all stem from a woman in her late teens or twenties in good health and CMV-seropositive.

This chain joins TRBV5-1 and TRBJ1-6; TRBD1 is a possible D gene (5 bases). Germline V CDR1 and CDR2: SGHRS, YFSETQ. The V and J ends lost 3 bases and 6 bases respectively, with 28 bases between them. CDR3 length equals 20 residues. CDR3 bases: TGCGCCAGCAGCTGGGGGGACCGGGACGGGTCCCTGGGTTCTAATTCACCCCTCCACTTT. As protein: CASSWGDRDGSLGSNSPLHF.

CDR3: CASSLASGSGANVLTF. The CDR3 region has the DNA TGCGCCAGCAGCTTGGCCTCGGGGTCTGGGGCCAACGTCCTGACTTTC. The V gene is TRBV5-1, the J gene TRBJ2-6; TRBD2 is a possible D gene (5 bases). This CDR3 region has 16 residues. Germline V gene data show CDR1 as SGHRS and CDR2 as YFSETQ. The V end lost 0 bases, the J end lost 1 base, and 8 bases lay between the germline ends.

This chain uses TRBV6-1 with TRBJ1-1; unclear D gene. The length of the CDR3 is 13 residues. V lost 4 bases and J 0 bases, leaving 6 bases between the germline ends. Per germline, CDR1 MNHNS and CDR2 SASEGT. The DNA for the CDR3 is TGTGCCAGCAGTGTGGAGATGAACACTGAAGCTTTCTTT. This codes for CASSVEMNTEAFF.

The chain combines TRBV19 with TRBJ2-7, with D tentatively TRBD2 (6 bases). CDR3 length: 15 amino acids. V was pared by 6 bases and J by 2 bases, with 17 bases between. Germline V lookup: CDR1 LNHDA, CDR2 SQIVND (reference sequence). Here the CDR3 DNA reads TGTGCCAGTAGAAACTACCCTTCGGGAGCCTACGAGCAGTACTTC. Encoded protein: CASRNYPSGAYEQYF.

In this sample, this clone turned up once. This chain connects TRBV7-9 to TRBJ1-1; no reliable D call. CDR1 SEHNR and CDR2 FQNEAQ come from the germline V gene (reference sequence). V was pared by 5 bases and J by 0 bases, with 7 bases between. CDR3 length: 13 amino acids. The CDR3, as DNA: TGTGCCAGCAGCCTCACAGTGAACACTGAAGCTTTCTTT. This codes for CASSLTVNTEAFF.